The 16 T cell receptor beta chains given below trace back to one sample, sequenced in a study of shared clonotypes between healthy human individuals. Using immunoSEQ multiplex PCR, the repertoire was profiled, and TCRdb retains in-frame clones only, with some absent. Counted here are 2 million to 2.5 million clones, 92% occurring once; the ten biggest clones make up 0.37%. The material sequenced was naive CD4+ T cells from PBMCs. The subset was: CD45RA+ positively selected. These receptors were taken from a man younger than 35 in good health. Some clones in this sample may be carry-over from other donors' samples.

The chain combines TRBV6-6 with TRBJ2-2; 11 nucleotides line up with TRBD1. The germline V gene has CDR1 MNHNY and CDR2 SVGAGI (reference sequence). CDR3 length: 15 amino acids. V dropped 5 bases and J dropped 7; count of bases not matched to a gene: 6. This chain's CDR3 is CASSHGTGGHGELFF. CDR3 sequence (DNA): TGTGCCAGCAGTCACGGGACAGGGGGACACGGGGAGCTGTTTTTT.

The rearrangement links TRBV7-2 to TRBJ2-3; the match to TRBD2 covers 8 bases. Germline CDR1 is SGHTA and CDR2 is FQGNSA. Trimming took 7 bases from V and 2 from J; bases not matched to a gene: 14. The CDR3 sequence is 17 residues long. The chain's CDR3 is CASNPASGSPFTDTQYF. The CDR3 DNA sequence: TGTGCCAGCAACCCCGCGAGCGGGAGCCCCTTCACAGATACGCAGTATTTT.

The rearrangement links TRBV7-7 to TRBJ1-2; no clear D gene. The CDR3 covers 13 residues. Germline V gene lookup returns CDR1 SSHAT and CDR2 FNYEAQ (reference sequence). Trimming cost V 3 bases and J 3 bases, with 8 bases left between them. The CDR3 protein is CASSFSGDYGYTF. The CDR3 DNA reads as TGTGCCAGCAGCTTTTCCGGGGACTATGGCTACACCTTC.

J is TRBJ1-3 and V is TRBV29-1; 7 nucleotides match TRBD1. CDR1 and CDR2 (germline): SQVTM, ANQGSEA. V shed 2 bases and J 2 bases; nucleotides not matched to a gene: 3. The CDR3 consists of 14 residues. DNA for the CDR3: TGCAGCGTTGAACAGGGGGTTGCTGGAAACACCATATATTTT. Its protein product is CSVEQGVAGNTIYF. Filled out from reference TRBV29-1 and TRBJ1-3, the complete variable domain reads SAVISQKPSRDICQRGTSLTIQCQVDSQVTMMFWYRQQPGQSLTLIATANQGSEATYESGFVIDKFPISRPNLTFSTLTVSNMSPEDSSIYLCSVEQGVAGNTIYFGEGSWLTVV.

The CDR3 DNA follows: TGTGCCAGCAGTGAATATAGGGGCGGGAGGGCCGGGAATGAGCAGTTCTTC. Translation gives CASSEYRGGRAGNEQFF. The J gene is TRBJ2-1, the V gene TRBV25-1; 9 bases line up with TRBD2. CDR3 length: 17 amino acids. Germline values: CDR1 MGHDK, CDR2 SYGVNS. With 0 bases clipped from V and 7 bases from J, the junction kept 10 bases outside the gene matches.

In this sample, this clone turned up once. The chain employs TRBV5-4 and TRBJ1-1; D unresolved. The CDR3 is 13 amino acids. V was pared by 3 bases and J by 6 bases, with 12 bases between. Germline assignment: CDR1 SGHNT and CDR2 YYREEE (reference sequence). As DNA, the CDR3 is TGTGCCAGCAGCTCTGGCCGTGACTCTGAAGCTTTCTTT. Translation gives CASSSGRDSEAFF.

The chain combines TRBV7-2 with TRBJ2-7; D possibly uses TRBD1 or TRBD2 (5 bases each). The CDR3 covers 15 residues. Germline lookup yields CDR1 SGHTA and CDR2 FQGNSA. V lost 5 bases and J lost 2, with 16 bases in between. The CDR3 protein is CASSAVRDLTYEQYF. The CDR3 bases are TGTGCCAGCAGCGCGGTCCGGGACCTAACCTACGAGCAGTACTTC.

Only one count was recorded for this clone. This rearrangement joins TRBV9 to TRBJ2-1; D is possibly TRBD2 (5 bases). The V end was cut by 1 base, the J end by 3 bases, with 17 bases between. Germline assignment: CDR1 SGDLS and CDR2 YYNGEE. The CDR3 loop spans 17 amino acids. The CDR3 here is CASSVSPFSGGYNEQFF. In DNA form, the CDR3 reads TGTGCCAGCAGCGTATCCCCTTTCAGCGGCGGCTACAATGAGCAGTTCTTC.

The V gene is TRBV7-2, the J gene TRBJ2-7, with a weak D call TRBD2 (6 bases). Per germline, CDR1 SGHTA and CDR2 FQGNSA. Trimming took off 5 bases at V and 5 bases at J, with 16 bases between the two ends. The CDR3 totals 14 residues. This CDR3 reads CASSLPGLSHEQYF. The CDR3 coding sequence is TGTGCCAGCAGCCTGCCTGGACTATCCCACGAGCAGTACTTC.

This sequence joins TRBV9 and TRBJ2-3; D may be TRBD2 (6 bases). The V end lost 4 bases, the J end lost 4 bases, and 28 bases lay between the germline ends. Germline V gene sequence: CDR1 SGDLS, CDR2 YYNGEE. This CDR3 is built from 19 residues. CDR3 region: CASSFRSSNLGGAADTQYF. CDR3 nucleotide sequence: TGTGCCAGCAGCTTCCGTAGTTCTAACCTGGGGGGAGCGGCAGATACGCAGTATTTT.

J is TRBJ1-5 and V is TRBV9, with D possibly TRBD1 on 5 matching bases. The V end lost 4 bases, the J end lost 5 bases, and 7 bases lay between the germline ends. Germline values: CDR1 SGDLS, CDR2 YYNGEE. This CDR3 comprises 12 residues. The chain's CDR3 is CASSRGDQPQHF. DNA for the CDR3: TGTGCCAGCAGCAGGGGCGATCAGCCCCAGCATTTT.

This chain connects TRBV29-1 to TRBJ1-5, with 7 bases that match TRBD1. The CDR3 is 14 residues long. Trimming cost V 4 bases and J 2 bases; bases outside gene matches: 5. CDR1 is SQVTM and CDR2 is ANQGSEA in the germline V gene. The CDR3 bases are TGCAGCGTTGCCGACAGGGTCGGCAATCAGCCCCAGCATTTT. Amino acid sequence: CSVADRVGNQPQHF.

The rearrangement joins TRBV30 to TRBJ2-7; D possibly corresponds to TRBD2 (5 bases). Germline V gene sequence: CDR1 GTSNPN, CDR2 SVGIG (reference sequence). The CDR3 has 11 amino acids. The V gene lost 1 base and the J gene lost 10 bases, with 11 bases spanning the gap. The CDR3 DNA sequence: TGTGCCTGGAGTGGAGGGCCCAAACAGTACTTC. It is translated as CAWSGGPKQYF. Full variable domain (outside the CDR3, taken from reference TRBV30 and TRBJ2-7): SQTIHQWPATLVQPVGSPLSLECTVEGTSNPNLYWYRQAAGRGLQLLFYSVGIGQISSEVPQNLSASRPQDRQFILSSKKLLLSDSGFYLCAWSGGPKQYFGPGTRLTVT.

The chain employs TRBV19 and TRBJ2-7; 7 nucleotides match TRBD1. Germline V lookup: CDR1 LNHDA, CDR2 SQIVND (reference sequence). V was pared by 5 bases and J by 2 bases, with 6 bases of the junction left unmatched. This CDR3 region has 14 residues. The CDR3 region is CASSPGQTTYEQYF. The DNA of the CDR3 is TGTGCCAGTAGTCCGGGACAGACAACCTACGAGCAGTACTTC.

V is TRBV29-1 and J is TRBJ1-2; D unresolved. This CDR3 has 9 amino acids. Germline CDR1 is SQVTM and CDR2 is ANQGSEA. Trimming removed 4 bases from V and 8 bases from J, with 5 bases in between. In nucleotides, the CDR3 is TGCAGCGTTGGGCGGGGCTACACCTTC. Its translation is CSVGRGYTF.

The chain carries TRBV11-2 and TRBJ1-3; D remains unclear. The V gene lost 2 bases and the J gene lost 2 bases, with 7 bases spanning the gap. Germline V CDR1 and CDR2: SGHAT, FQNNGV. The CDR3 contains 14 residues. CDR3 residues: CASSLSGPGNTIYF. CDR3 bases: TGTGCCAGCAGCTTAAGCGGACCTGGAAACACCATATATTTT.